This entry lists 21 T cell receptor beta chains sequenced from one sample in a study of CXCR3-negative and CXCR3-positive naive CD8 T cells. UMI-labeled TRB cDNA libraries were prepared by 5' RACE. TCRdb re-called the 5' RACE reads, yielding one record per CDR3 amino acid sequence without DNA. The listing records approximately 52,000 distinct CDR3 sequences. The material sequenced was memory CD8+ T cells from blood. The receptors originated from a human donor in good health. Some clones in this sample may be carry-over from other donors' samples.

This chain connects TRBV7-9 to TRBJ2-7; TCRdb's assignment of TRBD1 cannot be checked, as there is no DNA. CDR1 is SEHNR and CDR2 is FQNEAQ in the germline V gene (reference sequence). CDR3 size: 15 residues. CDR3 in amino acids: CASSLSRDRDYEQYF.

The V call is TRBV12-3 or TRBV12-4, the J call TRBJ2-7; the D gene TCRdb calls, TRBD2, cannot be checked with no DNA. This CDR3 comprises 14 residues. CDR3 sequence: CASSPTSGDDEQYF.

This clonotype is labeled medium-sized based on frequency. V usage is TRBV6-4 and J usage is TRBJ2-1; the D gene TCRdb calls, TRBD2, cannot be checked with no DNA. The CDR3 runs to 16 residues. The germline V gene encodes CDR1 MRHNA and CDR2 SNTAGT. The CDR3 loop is CASSDLSSGGADEQFF.

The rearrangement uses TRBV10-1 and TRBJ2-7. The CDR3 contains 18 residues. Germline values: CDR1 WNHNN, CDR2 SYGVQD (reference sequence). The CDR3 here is CASHPREPPRQGSYEQYF.

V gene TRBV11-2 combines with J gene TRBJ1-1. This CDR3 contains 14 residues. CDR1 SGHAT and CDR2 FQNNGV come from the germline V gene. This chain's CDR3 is CASSLDEWTTEAFF. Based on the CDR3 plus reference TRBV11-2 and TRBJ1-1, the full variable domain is EAGVAQSPRYKIIEKRQSVAFWCNPISGHATLYWYQQILGQGPKLLIQFQNNGVVDDSQLPKDRFSAERLKGVDSTLKIQPAKLEDSAVYLCASSLDEWTTEAFFGQGTRLTVV.

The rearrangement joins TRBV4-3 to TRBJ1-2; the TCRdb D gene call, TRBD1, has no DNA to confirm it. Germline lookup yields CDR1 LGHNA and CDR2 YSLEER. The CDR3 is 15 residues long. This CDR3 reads CASSQESTGAYGYTF.

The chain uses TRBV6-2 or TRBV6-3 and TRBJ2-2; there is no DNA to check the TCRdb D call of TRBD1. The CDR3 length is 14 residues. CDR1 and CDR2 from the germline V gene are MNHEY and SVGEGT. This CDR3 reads CASTRDSQAGELFF.

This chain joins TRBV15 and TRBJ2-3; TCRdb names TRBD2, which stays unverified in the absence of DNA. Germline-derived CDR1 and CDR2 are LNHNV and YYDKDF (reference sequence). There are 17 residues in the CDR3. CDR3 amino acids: CATIDQRGVVTSDTQYF.

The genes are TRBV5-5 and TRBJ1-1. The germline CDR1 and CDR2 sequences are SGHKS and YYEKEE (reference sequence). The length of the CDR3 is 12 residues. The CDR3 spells CASRGGGTEAFF. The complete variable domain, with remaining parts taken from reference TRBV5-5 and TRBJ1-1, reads DAGVTQSPTHLIKTRGQQVTLRCSPISGHKSVSWYQQVLGQGPQFIFQYYEKEERGRGNFPDRFSARQFPNYSSELNVNALLLGDSALYLCASRGGGTEAFFGQGTRLTVV.

CDR3 region: CASSSGEGGADTQYF. This chain links TRBV6-4 with TRBJ2-3; TCRdb gives TRBD2 as the D gene, but with no DNA this cannot be confirmed. Germline V lookup: CDR1 MRHNA, CDR2 SNTAGT. This CDR3 spans 15 amino acids.

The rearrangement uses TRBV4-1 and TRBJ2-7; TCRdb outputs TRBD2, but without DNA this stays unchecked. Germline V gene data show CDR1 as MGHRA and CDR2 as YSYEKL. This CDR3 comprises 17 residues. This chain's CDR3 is CASSQDLEGLADYEQYF.

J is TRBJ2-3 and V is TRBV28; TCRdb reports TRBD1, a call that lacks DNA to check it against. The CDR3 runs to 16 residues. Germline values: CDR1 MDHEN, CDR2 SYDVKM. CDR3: CASSLGREGFTDTQYF.

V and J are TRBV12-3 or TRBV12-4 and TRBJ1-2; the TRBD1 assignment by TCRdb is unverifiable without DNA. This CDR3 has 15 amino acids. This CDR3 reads CASSPLDSPNYGYTF.

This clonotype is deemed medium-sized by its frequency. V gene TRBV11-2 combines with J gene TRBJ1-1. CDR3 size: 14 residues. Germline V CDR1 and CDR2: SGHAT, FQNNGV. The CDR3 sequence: CASTFNTGKTEAFF.

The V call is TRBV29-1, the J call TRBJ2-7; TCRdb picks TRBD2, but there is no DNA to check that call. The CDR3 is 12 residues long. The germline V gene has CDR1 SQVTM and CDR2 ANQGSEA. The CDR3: CSVEGRAYEQYF.

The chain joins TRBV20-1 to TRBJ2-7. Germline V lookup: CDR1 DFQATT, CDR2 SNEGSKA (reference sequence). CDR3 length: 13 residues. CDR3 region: CSASGFRTYEQYF.

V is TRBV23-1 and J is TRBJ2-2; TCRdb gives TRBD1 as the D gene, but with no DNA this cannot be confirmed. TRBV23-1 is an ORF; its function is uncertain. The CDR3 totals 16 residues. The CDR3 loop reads CASSWRRETNTGELFF.

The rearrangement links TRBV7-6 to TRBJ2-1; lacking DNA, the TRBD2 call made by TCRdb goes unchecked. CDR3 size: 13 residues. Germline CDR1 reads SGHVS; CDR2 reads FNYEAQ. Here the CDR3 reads CASSLSVGLPPFF.

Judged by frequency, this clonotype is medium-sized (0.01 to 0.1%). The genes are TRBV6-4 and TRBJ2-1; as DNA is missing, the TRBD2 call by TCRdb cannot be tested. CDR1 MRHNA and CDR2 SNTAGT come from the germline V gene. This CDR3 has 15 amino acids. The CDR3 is CASSDQGGGANEQFF.

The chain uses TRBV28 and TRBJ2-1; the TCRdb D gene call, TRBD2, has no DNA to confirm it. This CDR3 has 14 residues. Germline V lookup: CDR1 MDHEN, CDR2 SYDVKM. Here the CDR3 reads CASSAGGVRNEQFF.

The CDR3 is CASSFARGLAATNNEQFF. V usage is TRBV28 and J usage is TRBJ2-1; TCRdb's D gene call, TRBD2, goes unchecked for lack of DNA. CDR3 size: 18 residues. The germline CDR1 and CDR2 sequences are MDHEN and SYDVKM.